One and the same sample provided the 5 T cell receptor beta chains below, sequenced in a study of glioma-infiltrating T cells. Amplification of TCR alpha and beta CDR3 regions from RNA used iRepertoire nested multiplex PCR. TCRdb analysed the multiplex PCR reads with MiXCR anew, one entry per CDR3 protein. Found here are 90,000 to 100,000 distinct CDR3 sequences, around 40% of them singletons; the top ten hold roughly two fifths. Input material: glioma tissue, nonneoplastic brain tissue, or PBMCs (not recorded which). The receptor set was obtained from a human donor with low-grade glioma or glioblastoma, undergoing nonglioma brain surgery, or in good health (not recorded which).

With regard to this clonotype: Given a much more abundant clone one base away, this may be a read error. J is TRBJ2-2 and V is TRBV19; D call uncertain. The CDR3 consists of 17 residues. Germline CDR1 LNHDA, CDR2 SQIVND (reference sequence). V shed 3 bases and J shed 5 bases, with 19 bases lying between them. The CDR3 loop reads CASSIERGGVRTGELFF. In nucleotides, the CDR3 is TGTGCCAGTAGTATTGAAAGAGGTGGCGTGAGAACCGGGGAGCTGTTTTTT. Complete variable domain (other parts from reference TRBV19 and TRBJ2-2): DGGITQSPKYLFRKEGQNVTLSCEQNLNHDAMYWYRQDPGQGLRLIYYSQIVNDFQKGDIAEGYSVSREKKESFPLTVTSAQKNPTAFYLCASSIERGGVRTGELFFGEGSRLTVL.

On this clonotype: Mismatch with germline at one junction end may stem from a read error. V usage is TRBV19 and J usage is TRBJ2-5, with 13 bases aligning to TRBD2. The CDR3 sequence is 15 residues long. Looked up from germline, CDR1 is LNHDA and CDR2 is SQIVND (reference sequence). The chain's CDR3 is CASSLGTSGTIEKFF. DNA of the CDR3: TGTGCCAGTAGTCTTGGGACTAGCGGGACTATTGAGAAGTTCTTC.

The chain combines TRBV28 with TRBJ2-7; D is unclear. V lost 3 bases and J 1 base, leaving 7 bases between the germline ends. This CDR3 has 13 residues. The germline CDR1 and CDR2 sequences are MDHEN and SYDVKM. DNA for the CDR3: TGTGCCAGCAGTTTCTACCAGTCCTACGAGCAGTACTTC. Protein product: CASSFYQSYEQYF.

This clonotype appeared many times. The CDR3: CASRMTGTGSHEQYF. The CDR3 bases are TGTGCCAGCAGGATGACCGGGACAGGGAGCCACGAGCAGTACTTC. V is TRBV12-3 or TRBV12-4 and J is TRBJ2-7; 9 positions match TRBD1. The CDR3 has 15 residues. V trimming: 6 bases; J trimming: 5 bases; junction bases outside the gene matches: 11.

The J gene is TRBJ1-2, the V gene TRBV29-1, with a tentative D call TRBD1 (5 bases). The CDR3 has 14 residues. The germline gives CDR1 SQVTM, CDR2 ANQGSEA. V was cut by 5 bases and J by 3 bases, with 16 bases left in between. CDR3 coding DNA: TGCAGCGTTATATACGTCCAGGGAGACTATGGCTACACCTTC. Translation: CSVIYVQGDYGYTF.